This is a list of T cell receptor beta chains from one sample in a study of metastatic and nonmetastatic thyroid tumors. TCRdb re-analyzed the PCR reads using MiXCR. The sample holds some 36,000 clones; about 17% are singletons and the top ten take about 6.8%. Material: blood. All receptors derive from a male donor with papillary thyroid cancer or a benign thyroid nodule (not recorded which). Some clones in this sample may be carry-over from other donors' samples. CDR3s include the opening cysteine and the closing phenylalanine or tryptophan. The D gene is left open where the match is weak. Not every row has a clone size; where given, it reads once, few, many or a size class.

j_gene,d_gene,v_gene,len,abundance,CDR3aa,CDR3nt
TRBJ1-4,.,TRBV4-1,13,many,CASSQEGSEKLFF,TGCGCCAGCAGCCAAGAAGGTTCTGAAAAACTGTTTTTT
TRBJ2-3,.,TRBV11-2,15,many,CASSLVGNPRDTQYF,TGTGCCAGCAGCTTAGTCGGCAACCCGCGGGATACGCAGTATTTT
TRBJ1-1,.,TRBV20-1,13,many,CSARRQAGSEAFF,TGCAGTGCTAGAAGACAGGCCGGCTCGGAAGCTTTCTTT
TRBJ2-3,TRBD2,TRBV20-1,20,.,CSARWTSGGGSHGSTDTQYF,TGCAGTGCCCGATGGACTAGCGGGGGGGGGAGCCATGGGAGCACAGATACGCAGTATTTT
TRBJ2-1,TRBD2,TRBV6-2/TRBV6-3,15,few,CAGRGTSGGVNEQFF,TGTGCCGGCAGAGGTACTAGCGGGGGGGTTAATGAGCAGTTCTTC
TRBJ2-4,TRBD1,TRBV20-1,15,many,CSARDRPGGPNIQYF,TGCAGTGCTAGAGATCGACCAGGGGGTCCGAACATTCAGTACTTC
TRBJ2-2,TRBD2,TRBV24-1,17,.,CATIELGTSGNTGELFF,TGTGCCACCATTGAACTCGGGACTAGCGGTAACACCGGGGAGCTGTTTTTT
TRBJ1-2,TRBD1,TRBV10-3,16,many,CAISESFGQGSLGYTF,TGTGCCATCAGTGAGTCGTTCGGACAGGGGTCCCTTGGCTACACCTTC
TRBJ1-5,.,TRBV6-4,13,many,CASSPQSNQPQHF,TGTGCCAGCAGCCCTCAGAGCAATCAGCCCCAGCATTTT
TRBJ1-6,TRBD1,TRBV19,16,many,CASSIRATGVNSPLHF,TGTGCCAGTAGTATCCGGGCGACAGGGGTAAATTCACCCCTCCACTTT
TRBJ1-2,.,TRBV7-9,13,.,CASSFGRTQGYTF,TGTGCCAGCAGCTTCGGACGGACTCAGGGCTACACCTTC
TRBJ2-5,TRBD2,TRBV7-2,15,many,CASSVTSGGPGTQYF,TGTGCCAGCAGCGTCACTAGCGGGGGGCCCGGGACCCAGTACTTC
TRBJ2-5,.,TRBV4-2,15,many,CASSQGGRNQETQYF,TGTGCCAGCAGCCAAGGTGGCAGAAACCAAGAGACCCAGTACTTC
TRBJ1-5,.,TRBV7-2,14,many,CASNPQGGNQPQHF,TGTGCCAGCAACCCACAGGGAGGCAATCAGCCCCAGCATTTT
TRBJ2-3,.,TRBV25-1,15,many,CASSERGEFTDTQYF,TGTGCCAGCAGTGAAAGGGGGGAATTCACAGATACGCAGTATTTT